A single sample is the source of the 30 T cell receptor beta chains below, sequenced in a study of vaccination effects on CD4 cells after COVID-19. No antigens are known for them. ViraFEST used viral peptide pools to expand antigen-specific CD4+ T cells before sequencing. Culturing for around ten days preceded CD4+ T cell isolation. Nucleocapsid antibody tests were negative, and the vaccine recipients had no prior SARS-CoV-2 infection. Assay used: immunoSEQ multiplex PCR; TCRdb lists only in-frame clones, some missing. The sample has about 63,000 clones; approximately 71% are singletons. The sequencing here drew on CD4+ T cells from PBMCs cultured with HCoV-OC43 spike peptides, taken before COVID-19 vaccination. Subset meaning: HCoV-OC43 spike overlapping peptide pool stimulation. All receptors come from a human donor who received a COVID-19 vaccine.

The rearrangement links TRBV5-1 to TRBJ1-4; no clear D. V lost 2 bases and J 0 bases, leaving 8 bases between the germline ends. Germline lookup yields CDR1 SGHRS and CDR2 YFSETQ. This CDR3 is built from 15 residues. CDR3 in amino acids: CASSFMGATNEKLFF. CDR3 nucleotides: TGCGCCAGCAGCTTTATGGGTGCAACTAATGAAAAACTGTTTTTT.

The chain links TRBV5-1 to TRBJ2-2, with 11 positions matching TRBD1. This CDR3 has 14 amino acids. Trimming at V came to 7 bases and at J to 5 bases, leaving 4 bases not matched to a gene. From germline, CDR1 is SGHRS and CDR2 YFSETQ. Here the CDR3 reads CASGDRGTTGELFF. The CDR3 DNA reads as TGCGCCAGCGGGGACAGGGGGACTACCGGGGAGCTGTTTTTT.

The V gene is TRBV5-1, the J gene TRBJ2-3; TRBD2 aligns across 12 bases. V lost 3 bases, J lost 4 bases, and 3 bases stayed unmatched. Germline CDR1 and CDR2: SGHRS and YFSETQ. The length of the CDR3 is 15 residues. The CDR3 nucleotides read TGCGCCAGCAGCTCACTAGCGGGGGGCGCAGATACGCAGTATTTT. This translates into CASSSLAGGADTQYF.

V is TRBV2 and J is TRBJ2-7; 9 bases are shared with TRBD1. After removal of 4 bases from V and 6 bases from J, the junction contained 7 bases not matched to a gene. This CDR3 region has 14 residues. Germline V gene lookup returns CDR1 SNHLY and CDR2 FYNNEI. For the CDR3, the DNA is TGTGCCAGCAGTGTTGGGACAGGGCTTGGCGAGCAGTACGTC. It specifies CASSVGTGLGEQYV.

This chain uses TRBV2 with TRBJ1-2; D may be TRBD1 (5 bases). V was shortened by 7 bases and J by 8 bases, with 14 bases between the two germline ends. Germline CDR1 reads SNHLY; CDR2 reads FYNNEI. CDR3 size: 12 residues. CDR3 sequence reads: CASTPEPGGYTF. In DNA, the CDR3 is TGTGCCAGCACCCCCGAGCCAGGGGGCTACACCTTC.

The genes are TRBV27 and TRBJ2-3; D ambiguous. Germline V gene lookup returns CDR1 MNHEY and CDR2 SMNVEV (reference sequence). The CDR3 has 14 amino acids. The V end was cut by 1 base, the J end by 4 bases, with 9 bases between. The CDR3 coding sequence is TGTGCCAGCAGTTTATTAGCTTCCCCAGATACGCAGTATTTT. Its protein product is CASSLLASPDTQYF.

The chain uses TRBV18 and TRBJ1-3, with D perhaps TRBD1 (5 bases). This CDR3 spans 15 amino acids. Between the trimmed V and J ends, which lost 2 bases and 0 bases, there was a span of 8 bases. From germline, CDR1 is KGHSH and CDR2 LQKENI. As DNA, the CDR3 is TGTGCCAGCTCACCAGTCAGGGTCTCTGGAAACACCATATATTTT. This encodes CASSPVRVSGNTIYF.

This clone showed up just once. The chain joins TRBV19 to TRBJ2-2, with D uncertain. CDR3 length: 12 residues. CDR1 is LNHDA, CDR2 SQIVND, per germline (reference sequence). V lost 3 bases to trimming and J lost 7 bases, with 6 bases between them. The CDR3 DNA reads as TGTGCCAGTAGTATTTCAAACGGGGAGCTGTTTTTT. Translating gives CASSISNGELFF.

The chain recombines TRBV27 with TRBJ1-1; D not resolved. Germline V lookup: CDR1 MNHEY, CDR2 SMNVEV (reference sequence). This CDR3 is built from 15 residues. V lost 0 bases to trimming and J lost 1 base, with 9 bases between them. The CDR3 DNA reads as TGTGCCAGCAGTTTATCACCCCCCGAGAACACTGAAGCTTTCTTT. This sequence encodes CASSLSPPENTEAFF.

This chain uses TRBV28 with TRBJ2-4; possible D gene TRBD2, 5 bases. The CDR3 runs to 14 residues. The V and J ends lost 4 bases and 7 bases respectively, with 14 bases between them. Germline CDR1 is MDHEN and CDR2 is SYDVKM. CDR3 sequence (DNA): TGTGCCAGCAGTTCCCCCCGGGGTGGGAACATTCAGTACTTC. This encodes CASSSPRGGNIQYF.

Notes on this clone: At the DNA level, this CDR3 is encoded by other sequences in the same sample as well. V gene TRBV2 combines with J gene TRBJ2-5; 7 bases match TRBD1. The CDR3 runs 13 residues. V was clipped by 5 bases and J by 1 base; unmatched bases: 1. The germline CDR1 and CDR2 sequences are SNHLY and FYNNEI. CDR3 DNA: TGTGCCAGCAGTCGGGACAGCCAAGAGACCCAGTACTTC. It encodes CASSRDSQETQYF.

The genes are TRBV6-5 and TRBJ2-2; the D is unclear. Germline V gives CDR1 MNHEY, CDR2 SVGAGI. The CDR3 is 12 residues long. V lost 10 bases and J lost 4, with 10 bases in between. In DNA, the CDR3 is TGTGCCACCCTTGATGTCACCGGGGAGCTGTTTTTT. Its translation is CATLDVTGELFF.

The chain carries TRBV7-8 and TRBJ2-3; D unresolved. The CDR3 loop spans 14 amino acids. Germline CDR1 SGHVS, CDR2 FQNEAQ. V shed 1 base and J shed 3 bases, with 8 bases lying between them. The CDR3 DNA is TGTGCCAGCAGCTTAGGAGTCACGACAGATACGCAGTATTTT. Translated: CASSLGVTTDTQYF.

V and J are TRBV24-1 and TRBJ1-1; D is perhaps TRBD1 (6 bases). The V gene's germline CDR1 is KGHDR and CDR2 SFDVKD. The CDR3 length is 14 residues. Trimming took 4 bases from V and 1 from J, leaving 9 bases between them. CDR3 protein: CATSDPQGNTEAFF. In nucleotides, the CDR3 is TGTGCCACCAGTGACCCACAGGGGAACACTGAAGCTTTCTTT.

The chain recombines TRBV7-8 with TRBJ1-2; weak D call: TRBD1 (5 bases). Germline V gives CDR1 SGHVS, CDR2 FQNEAQ. The length of the CDR3 is 15 residues. V dropped 0 bases and J dropped 0 bases, with 8 bases sitting between them. CDR3 amino acids: CASSLAGRTNYGYTF. The DNA of the CDR3 is TGTGCCAGCAGCTTAGCGGGGCGGACTAACTATGGCTACACCTTC.

The sample holds a few counts of this clone. This rearrangement joins TRBV4-1 to TRBJ1-2; weak D call: TRBD1 (5 bases). The CDR3 spans 15 residues. Germline V CDR1 and CDR2: MGHRA, YSYEKL. V was cut by 3 bases and J by 4 bases, with 15 bases left in between. CDR3 bases: TGCGCCAGCAGCCAGGAGGGACGGAGCTTCTATGGCTACACCTTC. Its translation is CASSQEGRSFYGYTF.

The chain uses TRBV30 and TRBJ1-1; D gene ambiguous. The V gene's germline CDR1 is GTSNPN and CDR2 SVGIG (reference sequence). V shed 2 bases and J shed 2 bases, with 9 bases lying between them. There are 13 residues in the CDR3. This chain's CDR3 is CAWSSTSNTEAFF. In DNA form, the CDR3 reads TGTGCCTGGAGTTCGACAAGCAACACTGAAGCTTTCTTT.

The V and J genes are TRBV6-5 and TRBJ2-2, with a tentative D call TRBD1 (6 bases). Between the trimmed V and J ends, which lost 2 bases and 2 bases, there was a span of 9 bases. Germline lookup yields CDR1 MNHEY and CDR2 SVGAGI. The CDR3 is 15 residues long. CDR3 nucleotide sequence: TGTGCCAGCAGTTACCGACAGGATAACACCGGGGAGCTGTTTTTT. The encoded protein is CASSYRQDNTGELFF.

V usage is TRBV6-5 and J usage is TRBJ2-5, with D maybe TRBD1 (6 bases). Germline loops: CDR1 MNHEY, CDR2 SVGAGI. Between the trimmed V and J ends, which lost 7 bases and 9 bases, there was a span of 21 bases. The CDR3 consists of 14 residues. This chain's CDR3 is CASNRDITAPAQYF. The DNA for the CDR3 is TGTGCCAGCAATCGGGACATCACTGCGCCGGCCCAGTACTTC.

This clone was observed a single time. Other DNA sequences within the sample encode an identical CDR3. This chain links TRBV12-3 or TRBV12-4 with TRBJ1-5; no firm D call. The CDR3 is made up of 13 amino acids. V was cut by 3 bases and J by 1 base, with 4 bases left in between. CDR3 bases: TGTGCCAGCAGTTTGGGCAGCAATCAGCCCCAGCATTTT. Encoded protein: CASSLGSNQPQHF.

This clone was picked up a small number of times. The rearrangement joins TRBV5-1 to TRBJ2-7; D perhaps matches TRBD1 (6 bases). CDR3 length: 15 residues. V lost 0 bases to trimming and J lost 3 bases, with 13 bases between them. Germline V gives CDR1 SGHRS, CDR2 YFSETQ. In DNA form, the CDR3 reads TGCGCCAGCAGCTTGGCCGCAGGACAGCTCTACGAGCAGTACGTC. It encodes CASSLAAGQLYEQYV.

V usage is TRBV5-1 and J usage is TRBJ2-2; D is unclear. V was cut by 2 bases and J by 6 bases, with 11 bases left in between. Germline loops: CDR1 SGHRS, CDR2 YFSETQ. This CDR3 has 14 residues. The CDR3 DNA is TGCGCCAGCAGCTTACGACTCCCGCCCGGGGAGCTGTTTTTT. Protein sequence: CASSLRLPPGELFF.

The chain joins TRBV5-6 to TRBJ2-7; no clear D gene. The CDR3 spans 14 residues. Germline V gene lookup returns CDR1 SGHDT and CDR2 YYEEEE. The V and J ends lost 0 bases and 3 bases respectively, with 10 bases between them. The CDR3 DNA reads as TGTGCCAGCAGCTTGGGACCCCCGATCTACGAGCAGTACGTC. Its protein product is CASSLGPPIYEQYV.

The chain combines TRBV7-3 with TRBJ2-1; the D is unclear. Trimming cost V 2 bases and J 9 bases, with 17 bases left between them. This CDR3 contains 15 residues. From germline, CDR1 is SGHTA and CDR2 FQGTGA. The CDR3 loop reads CASSLDIQHVGEQFF. CDR3 coding DNA: TGTGCCAGCAGCTTAGATATCCAGCACGTCGGTGAGCAGTTCTTC.

The chain uses TRBV6-4 and TRBJ1-1; D may be TRBD1 (5 bases). V was clipped by 6 bases and J by 4 bases, with 12 bases between them. CDR1 is MRHNA and CDR2 is SNTAGT in the germline V gene. This CDR3 is built from 13 residues. The CDR3 here is CASRAGVGTEAFF. The CDR3 DNA reads as TGTGCCAGCAGAGCGGGGGTTGGCACTGAAGCTTTCTTT.

This chain links TRBV6-5 with TRBJ1-6; D is unclear. Germline CDR1 is MNHEY and CDR2 is SVGAGI. This CDR3 has 16 residues. The V gene lost 0 bases and the J gene lost 3 bases, with 9 bases spanning the gap. This CDR3 is CASSYSDQDYNSPLHF. In nucleotides, the CDR3 is TGTGCCAGCAGTTACTCAGACCAGGACTATAATTCACCCCTCCACTTT.

CDR3 region: CASSQERGRDSPLHF. CDR3 bases: TGTGCCAGCAGCCAAGAGCGGGGGCGGGATTCACCCCTCCACTTT. V and J are TRBV14 and TRBJ1-6, with D maybe TRBD1 (6 bases). This CDR3 contains 15 residues. Trimming shortened V by 0 bases and J by 8 bases, and 11 bases separated the two germline ends. In germline, CDR1 is SGHDN, CDR2 FVKESK.

This sequence joins TRBV12-5 and TRBJ2-7; D not certain. The germline V gene encodes CDR1 LGHNT and CDR2 FRNRAP. CDR3 size: 14 residues. Trimming took off 5 bases at V and 4 bases at J, with 15 bases between the two ends. CDR3 nucleotide sequence: TGTGCTAGTGGTCCCGCGGCCGTCAGGTACGAGCAGTACGTC. It yields the protein CASGPAAVRYEQYV.

This sequence joins TRBV24-1 and TRBJ2-5; tentative D call: TRBD2 (5 bases). The V end was cut by 6 bases, the J end by 5 bases, with 15 bases between. The CDR3 contains 14 residues. In germline, CDR1 is KGHDR, CDR2 SFDVKD. The CDR3, as DNA: TGTGCCACCAGTAAAGAGGGCAGTGTGGAGACCCAGTACTTC. This gives the protein CATSKEGSVETQYF.

The chain uses TRBV19 and TRBJ2-3, with D possibly TRBD1 on 6 matching bases. This CDR3 contains 14 residues. In germline, CDR1 is LNHDA, CDR2 SQIVND (reference sequence). V was cut by 4 bases and J by 5 bases, with 13 bases left in between. This chain's CDR3 is CASSRSGVRDTQYF. Written as DNA, the CDR3 is TGTGCCAGTAGTAGGTCAGGGGTCCGAGATACGCAGTATTTT.